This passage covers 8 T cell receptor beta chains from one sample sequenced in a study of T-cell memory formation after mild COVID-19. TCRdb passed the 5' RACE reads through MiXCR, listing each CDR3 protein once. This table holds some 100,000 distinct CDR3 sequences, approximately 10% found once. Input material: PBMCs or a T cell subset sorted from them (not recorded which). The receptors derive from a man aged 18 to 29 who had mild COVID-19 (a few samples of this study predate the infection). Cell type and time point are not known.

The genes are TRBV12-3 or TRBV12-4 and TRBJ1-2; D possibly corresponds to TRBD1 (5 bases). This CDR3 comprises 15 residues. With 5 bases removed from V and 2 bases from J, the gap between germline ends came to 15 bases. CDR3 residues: CASSGAGGPNYGYTF. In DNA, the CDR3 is TGTGCCAGCAGTGGGGCGGGCGGGCCGAACTATGGCTACACCTTC.

The CDR3 is CASSQRLAPVGQQFF. DNA for the CDR3: TGTGCCAGCAGCCAAAGACTAGCGCCAGTCGGGCAGCAGTTCTTC. This chain uses TRBV3-1 with TRBJ2-1, with TRBD2 matching over 8 bases. V shed 2 bases and J 11 bases; nucleotides not matched to a gene: 11. This CDR3 region has 15 residues. The germline CDR1 and CDR2 sequences are LGHDT and YNNKEL (reference sequence).

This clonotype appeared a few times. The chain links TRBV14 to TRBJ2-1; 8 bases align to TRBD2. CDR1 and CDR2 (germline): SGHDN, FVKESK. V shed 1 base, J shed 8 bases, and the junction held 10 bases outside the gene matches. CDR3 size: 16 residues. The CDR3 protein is CASSQVLSGGWDEQFF. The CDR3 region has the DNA TGTGCCAGCAGCCAAGTTCTCAGCGGGGGTTGGGATGAGCAGTTCTTC.

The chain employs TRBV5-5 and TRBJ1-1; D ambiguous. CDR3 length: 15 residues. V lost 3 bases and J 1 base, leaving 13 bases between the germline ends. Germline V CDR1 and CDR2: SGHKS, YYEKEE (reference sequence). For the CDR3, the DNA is TGTGCCAGCAGCTCTCCGGGCCACCAGAACACTGAAGCTTTCTTT. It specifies CASSSPGHQNTEAFF.

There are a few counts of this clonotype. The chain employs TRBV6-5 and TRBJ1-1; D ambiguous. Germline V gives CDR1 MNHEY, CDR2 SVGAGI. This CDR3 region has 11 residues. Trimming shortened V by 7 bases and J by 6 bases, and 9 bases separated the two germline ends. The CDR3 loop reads CASTNPPEAFF. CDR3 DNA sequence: TGTGCCAGCACCAACCCCCCTGAAGCTTTCTTT.

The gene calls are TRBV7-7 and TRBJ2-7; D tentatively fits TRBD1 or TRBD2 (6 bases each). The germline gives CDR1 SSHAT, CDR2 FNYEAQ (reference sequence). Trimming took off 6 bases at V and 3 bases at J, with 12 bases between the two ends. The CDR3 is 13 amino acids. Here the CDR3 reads CASSRQEGYEQYF. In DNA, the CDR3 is TGTGCCAGCAGTCGACAGGAGGGCTACGAGCAGTACTTC.

CDR3 sequence (DNA): TGTGCCGGCGCACAGGGAGTTGGTCAGCCCCAGCATTTT. It codes for CAGAQGVGQPQHF. The chain is built from TRBV6-2 or TRBV6-3 and TRBJ1-5; tentative D call: TRBD1 (6 bases). V was clipped by 11 bases and J by 6 bases, with 17 bases between them. CDR1 and CDR2 (germline): MNHEY, SVGEGT. The CDR3 sequence is 13 residues long.

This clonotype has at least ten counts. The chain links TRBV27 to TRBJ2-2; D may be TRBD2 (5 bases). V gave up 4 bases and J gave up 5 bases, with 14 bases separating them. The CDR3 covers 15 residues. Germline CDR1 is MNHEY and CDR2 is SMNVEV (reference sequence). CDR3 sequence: CASSSLGSRTGELFF. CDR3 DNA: TGTGCCAGCAGTTCCCTAGGGAGTAGAACCGGGGAGCTGTTTTTT.